These 30 T cell receptor beta chains came from one sample sequenced in a study of blood T cell repertoires in COVID-19. Clones were read by immunoSEQ multiplex PCR, and TCRdb kept only the in-frame ones, dropping some. The sample lists about 110,000 clones, about 80% occurring once. Sequencing was performed on peripheral blood. The receptors derive from a woman aged 45 to 65 with acute or convalescent COVID-19.

The chain is built from TRBV7-8 and TRBJ2-7; 7 positions match TRBD2. The V gene end was trimmed by 5 bases and the J gene end by 0 bases; junction bases not matched to a gene: 7. Germline V gene data show CDR1 as SGHVS and CDR2 as FQNEAQ. The CDR3 extends over 15 amino acids. Here the CDR3 reads CASSRGTNRSYEQYF. DNA for the CDR3: TGTGCCAGCAGCCGAGGGACTAACCGCTCCTACGAGCAGTACTTC.

The V and J genes are TRBV24-1 and TRBJ2-7; 10 bases are a match to TRBD1. The CDR3 sequence is 18 residues long. CDR1 is KGHDR, CDR2 SFDVKD, per germline. After removal of 5 bases from V and 3 bases from J, the junction contained 15 bases not matched to a gene. The DNA of the CDR3 is TGTGCCACCAGTGGAGGCCCCCTTCGACAGGGGGCGAACTACGAGCAGTACTTC. It codes for CATSGGPLRQGANYEQYF.

This clone was observed a few times. V is TRBV5-1 and J is TRBJ2-3, with TRBD2 identical over 7 bases. This CDR3 contains 14 residues. Trimming removed 1 base from V and 5 bases from J; junction bases left unmatched: 4. The germline CDR1 and CDR2 sequences are SGHRS and YFSETQ. The CDR3 region is CASSLLSGQDTQYF. The CDR3 nucleotides are TGCGCCAGCAGCTTGCTTAGCGGGCAAGATACGCAGTATTTT. The variable domain in full, completed from reference TRBV5-1 and TRBJ2-3, reads KAGVTQTPRYLIKTRGQQVTLSCSPISGHRSVSWYQQTPGQGLQFLFEYFSETQRNKGNFPGRFSGRQFSNSRSEMNVSTLELGDSALYLCASSLLSGQDTQYFGPGTRLTVL.

V is TRBV21-1 and J is TRBJ2-2; the table assigns TRBD1, which was not confirmed against the DNA. TRBV21-1 is reported as a pseudogene. The CDR3 has 18 residues. DNA of the CDR3: TGTGCCAGCAGCAAAGAGACAGGACCGGGGCACAACACCGGGGAGCTGTTTTTT. This encodes CASSKETGPGHNTGELFF.

The rearrangement uses TRBV28 and TRBJ1-6; D not resolved. Trimming took 8 bases from V and 6 from J, leaving 14 bases between them. Germline V gene lookup returns CDR1 MDHEN and CDR2 SYDVKM. This CDR3 region has 14 residues. This CDR3 reads CASRGGGSNSPLHF. CDR3 sequence (DNA): TGTGCCAGCCGTGGCGGAGGTTCTAATTCACCCCTCCACTTT.

This clone was seen just once. This rearrangement joins TRBV24-1 to TRBJ2-2; the match to TRBD1 covers 10 bases. CDR1 is KGHDR and CDR2 is SFDVKD in the germline V gene. The V and J ends lost 10 bases and 3 bases, in that order; junction bases with no gene match: 7. The CDR3 totals 15 residues. The CDR3 coding sequence is TGTGCCACGACGGACAGGGGGGACGACACCGGGGAGCTGTTTTTT. Its translation: CATTDRGDDTGELFF.

The rearrangement links TRBV6-5 to TRBJ1-3, with a tentative D call TRBD1 (5 bases). CDR1 is MNHEY, CDR2 SVGAGI, per germline. The ends were cut back, 2 bases at V and 3 bases at J, with 11 bases in the middle. The CDR3 totals 15 residues. DNA of the CDR3: TGTGCCAGCAGTTACGCCTCAGGGATTGGAAACACCATATATTTT. This codes for CASSYASGIGNTIYF.

The V call is TRBV28, the J call TRBJ1-3; 8 nucleotides match TRBD1. J lost 1 base, V lost 10 bases, and 3 bases had no gene match. Germline CDR1 MDHEN, CDR2 SYDVKM. The CDR3 is made up of 13 amino acids. The CDR3 spells CAKRQGSGNTIYF. In DNA, the CDR3 is TGTGCCAAGCGACAGGGGTCTGGAAACACCATATATTTT. Full variable domain (missing parts from reference TRBV28 and TRBJ1-3): DVKVTQSSRYLVKRTGEKVFLECVQDMDHENMFWYRQDPGLGLRLIYFSYDVKMKEKGDIPEGYSVSREKKERFSLILESASTNQTSMYLCAKRQGSGNTIYFGEGSWLTVV.

The chain is built from TRBV3-1 (or the pseudogene TRBV3-2) and TRBJ1-1; TRBD1 agrees at 7 bases. V dropped 8 bases and J dropped 1; count of bases not matched to a gene: 7. CDR3 length: 14 amino acids. CDR1 is LGHDT and CDR2 is YNNKEL in the germline V gene (reference sequence). CDR3 sequence reads: CASRSGTENTEAFF. CDR3 DNA sequence: TGTGCCAGCCGATCCGGGACAGAGAACACTGAAGCTTTCTTT.

The genes are TRBV27 and TRBJ1-4; 7 bases fit TRBD1. V lost 6 bases, J lost 3 bases, and 22 bases stayed unmatched. The CDR3 spans 20 residues. Germline lookup yields CDR1 MNHEY and CDR2 SMNVEV (reference sequence). The CDR3 bases are TGTGCCAGCAGCCGGCGGGTCTCCGGGACAGCCTTGTCCTCTAATGAAAAACTGTTTTTT. Translating it yields CASSRRVSGTALSSNEKLFF.

The CDR3 DNA follows: TGTGCCTGGAAAGTGCAGGGGACGAATGAGCAGTTCTTC. Translating it yields CAWKVQGTNEQFF. The chain joins TRBV30 to TRBJ2-1; the D gene is possibly TRBD1 (6 bases). The germline V and J ends were trimmed by 4 bases and 7 bases, with 14 bases remaining between them. There are 13 residues in the CDR3. Germline lookup yields CDR1 GTSNPN and CDR2 SVGIG (reference sequence).

This chain links TRBV11-2 with TRBJ2-5, with TRBD1 matching 7 bases. Germline-derived CDR1 and CDR2 are SGHAT and FQNNGV. CDR3 length: 15 residues. V was clipped by 6 bases and J by 2 bases; unmatched bases: 9. The CDR3 sequence is CASSFTGTAQETQYF. The CDR3 DNA follows: TGTGCCAGCAGTTTTACCGGGACAGCTCAAGAGACCCAGTACTTC.

This clone was picked up a small number of times. This chain links TRBV2 with TRBJ1-2; D is undetermined. V gave up 4 bases and J gave up 5 bases, with 14 bases separating them. Germline CDR1 reads SNHLY; CDR2 reads FYNNEI. This CDR3 is built from 14 residues. The CDR3 region is CASSVVQTFYGYTF. The CDR3 bases are TGTGCCAGCAGTGTAGTACAGACCTTTTATGGCTACACCTTC. Combining the CDR3 with reference TRBV2 and TRBJ1-2 gives the whole variable domain EPEVTQTPSHQVTQMGQEVILRCVPISNHLYFYWYRQILGQKVEFLVSFYNNEISEKSEIFDDQFSVERPDGSNFTLKIRSTKLEDSAMYFCASSVVQTFYGYTFGSGTRLTVV.

The chain employs TRBV6-5 and TRBJ2-1, with 9 bases aligning to TRBD2. The length of the CDR3 is 13 residues. V lost 6 bases and J lost 9; bases outside the gene matches: 6. Germline CDR1 and CDR2: MNHEY and SVGAGI. CDR3 amino acids: CASRRGGVVEQFF. DNA of the CDR3: TGTGCCAGCAGGCGGGGGGGGGTCGTTGAGCAGTTCTTC.

The V gene is TRBV28, the J gene TRBJ1-5; TRBD1 aligns across 8 bases. J was trimmed by 0 bases and V by 4 bases; bases with no gene match: 8. The CDR3 sequence is 17 residues long. Germline V gene sequence: CDR1 MDHEN, CDR2 SYDVKM. The CDR3 spells CASSSGTGIHSNQPQHF. CDR3 sequence (DNA): TGTGCCAGCAGTTCAGGGACAGGCATACATAGCAATCAGCCCCAGCATTTT.

V gene TRBV2 combines with J gene TRBJ1-2, with a possible D match to TRBD1 (5 bases). Germline V gene sequence: CDR1 SNHLY, CDR2 FYNNEI. CDR3 size: 14 residues. The germline V and J ends were trimmed by 4 bases and 3 bases, with 12 bases remaining between them. The CDR3 DNA sequence: TGTGCCAGCAGTGTTGGGGACTCCTACTATGGCTACACCTTC. It translates to CASSVGDSYYGYTF.

This clone was detected a few times. The chain carries TRBV30 and TRBJ1-2; D is undetermined. The CDR3 has 13 amino acids. The V end lost 5 bases, the J end lost 0 bases, and 10 bases lay between the germline ends. Germline assignment: CDR1 GTSNPN and CDR2 SVGIG (reference sequence). The CDR3 here is CAWAPGTNYGYTF. The DNA of the CDR3 is TGTGCCTGGGCGCCGGGAACTAACTATGGCTACACCTTC.

The V gene is TRBV7-3, the J gene TRBJ2-3; weak D call: TRBD2 (5 bases). The germline V gene has CDR1 SGHTA and CDR2 FQGTGA. V lost 2 bases and J lost 1, with 10 bases in between. CDR3 length equals 15 residues. Written as DNA, the CDR3 is TGTGCCAGCAGCTTATATAAGGGAGGCACAGATACGCAGTATTTT. Translating it yields CASSLYKGGTDTQYF.

The V and J genes are TRBV27 and TRBJ2-1, with TRBD2 identical over 15 bases. This CDR3 has 15 residues. Per germline, CDR1 MNHEY and CDR2 SMNVEV (reference sequence). V was pared by 3 bases and J by 12 bases, with 6 bases of the junction left unmatched. CDR3 loop: CASSFGTSGGYLQFF. The CDR3 nucleotides read TGTGCCAGCAGTTTCGGGACTAGCGGGGGGTACCTGCAGTTCTTC.

The chain is built from TRBV27 and TRBJ2-1; 10 bases map to TRBD2. CDR3 length: 16 residues. Germline CDR1 MNHEY, CDR2 SMNVEV (reference sequence). Trimming took 5 bases from V and 4 from J; bases not matched to a gene: 8. The CDR3 here is CASSRGSGGAYNEQFF. The CDR3 region has the DNA TGTGCCAGCAGTAGGGGGAGCGGGGGGGCTTACAATGAGCAGTTCTTC.

V is TRBV18 and J is TRBJ1-5, with D possibly being TRBD1 (5 bases). Germline assignment: CDR1 KGHSH and CDR2 LQKENI. The CDR3 sequence is 14 residues long. Trimming cost V 2 bases and J 8 bases, with 13 bases left between them. This CDR3 is CASSPRAGGEPQHF. CDR3 in DNA: TGTGCCAGCTCACCAAGGGCGGGAGGGGAGCCCCAGCATTTT.

To note about this clone: The conserved phenylalanine or tryptophan normally closing the CDR3 is absent here, so this likely arose from a read error. No DNA is shown, since the ends of the CDR3 on it are uncertain; the CDR3 is the one TCRdb lists. The genes are TRBV6-1 and TRBJ1-2; the D call of TRBD1 is as the table states it, not checked on the DNA. Germline lookup yields CDR1 MNHNS and CDR2 SASEGT. Including both end residues, the CDR3 is 12 amino acids long. The chain's CDR3 is CASSESSRNVSL.

The chain joins TRBV10-3 to TRBJ1-5; D might be TRBD1 (6 bases). Trimming left V 10 bases short and J 4 bases short, with 14 bases between. In germline, CDR1 is ENHRY, CDR2 SYGVKD. This CDR3 is 13 amino acids long. CDR3 residues: CATRGTSNQPQHF. CDR3 nucleotides: TGTGCCACAAGGGGGACGTCGAATCAGCCCCAGCATTTT.

The rearrangement links TRBV6-5 to TRBJ2-1, with 9 bases identical to TRBD1. The CDR3 totals 13 residues. Germline values: CDR1 MNHEY, CDR2 SVGAGI. Germline trimming cut 7 bases from V and 7 bases from J; bases unmatched to any gene: 5. The CDR3 nucleotides read TGTGCCAGCACAACGGGACAGGGAAATGAGCAGTTCTTC. This gives the protein CASTTGQGNEQFF.

CDR3 DNA sequence: TGCGCCAGCAGCTTAATGACAGGGGATACCTACGAGCAGTACTTC. Translated, it gives CASSLMTGDTYEQYF. The chain links TRBV5-1 to TRBJ2-7, with 8 bases lining up with TRBD1. After removal of 2 bases from V and 2 bases from J, the junction contained 6 bases not matched to a gene. Germline CDR1 SGHRS, CDR2 YFSETQ. The CDR3 totals 15 residues.

V and J are TRBV5-6 and TRBJ1-1; tentatively, D is TRBD1 (5 bases). Germline V gene lookup returns CDR1 SGHDT and CDR2 YYEEEE. The CDR3 has 13 amino acids. Trimming took 2 bases from V and 6 from J, leaving 11 bases between them. CDR3 region: CASSFQRGSEAFF. The CDR3 DNA follows: TGTGCCAGCAGCTTTCAAAGGGGCTCTGAAGCTTTCTTT.

The chain joins TRBV6-5 to TRBJ2-3; a possible D gene is TRBD2 (6 bases). Germline loops: CDR1 MNHEY, CDR2 SVGAGI. V shed 5 bases and J shed 5 bases, with 14 bases lying between them. The CDR3 extends over 14 amino acids. The CDR3 loop is CASSRLVSEDTQYF. The CDR3 DNA reads as TGTGCCAGCAGTAGACTAGTATCGGAAGATACGCAGTATTTT.

The rearrangement joins TRBV9 to TRBJ2-3, with 9 bases aligning to TRBD1. Looked up from germline, CDR1 is SGDLS and CDR2 is YYNGEE. The CDR3 extends over 15 amino acids. Germline trimming cut 4 bases from V and 7 bases from J; bases unmatched to any gene: 10. CDR3: CASSPDRGDSNTQYF. The CDR3 bases are TGTGCCAGCAGCCCAGACAGGGGGGACAGCAATACGCAGTATTTT.

The J gene is TRBJ2-2, the V gene TRBV9; 9 nucleotides agree with TRBD1. Looked up from germline, CDR1 is SGDLS and CDR2 is YYNGEE. This CDR3 is 14 amino acids long. J lost 7 bases, V lost 4 bases, and 5 bases had no gene match. CDR3 region: CASSRQGGSGELFF. CDR3 nucleotides: TGTGCCAGCAGCCGACAGGGGGGTAGCGGGGAGCTGTTTTTT.

In this sample, this clone turned up once. The rearrangement links TRBV5-1 to TRBJ2-1, with 12 bases matching TRBD1. This CDR3 is built from 15 residues. Germline V gene sequence: CDR1 SGHRS, CDR2 YFSETQ. The J segment lost 8 bases and the V segment lost 4 bases, leaving 7 bases of the junction unmatched. CDR3 in amino acids: CASSPRDRGLDEQFF. For the CDR3, the DNA is TGCGCCAGCAGCCCCCGGGACAGGGGGCTCGATGAGCAGTTCTTC.